Below, 21 T cell receptor beta chains from the same sample are listed, as sequenced in a study of sequential checkpoint blockade in melanoma. Treatment denoted: randomized to nivolumab then ipilimumab (arm A) or the reverse (arm B). Here immunoSEQ multiplex PCR was the method, and the copy in TCRdb shows in-frame clones only, minus some. The sample contains approximately 12,000 clones, roughly 65% of which appear only once. Sequenced here: CD8+ T cells sorted from blood (inferred from file names), sampled from a patient given nivolumab and ipilimumab in sequence. The origin of the receptors is a human donor with melanoma.

The rearrangement joins TRBV27 to TRBJ2-7; 7 bases line up with TRBD2. The CDR3 spans 15 residues. The germline gives CDR1 MNHEY, CDR2 SMNVEV (reference sequence). V was pared by 6 bases and J by 5 bases, with 13 bases of the junction left unmatched. The CDR3 loop reads CASRGAAGYFNEQYF. The CDR3, as DNA: TGTGCCAGCAGGGGAGCAGCGGGATATTTCAACGAGCAGTACTTC.

The chain carries TRBV15 and TRBJ2-1; TRBD1 is a possible D gene (6 bases). The CDR3 covers 12 residues. The germline V gene encodes CDR1 LNHNV and CDR2 YYDKDF (reference sequence). V was cut by 6 bases and J by 6 bases, with 9 bases left in between. The CDR3 bases are TGTGCCACCAGGCAGGGGAGCAATGAGCAGTTCTTC. This gives the protein CATRQGSNEQFF.

This chain joins TRBV5-6 and TRBJ2-7; 10 bases fit TRBD2. Germline V lookup: CDR1 SGHDT, CDR2 YYEEEE. CDR3 length: 14 amino acids. Trimming cost V 4 bases and J 4 bases; bases outside gene matches: 5. CDR3 nucleotide sequence: TGTGCCAGCAGCCCGGGACTAGCGAATTACGAGCAGTACTTC. As protein: CASSPGLANYEQYF.

The chain employs TRBV7-6 and TRBJ2-5, with 9 bases identical to TRBD2. In germline, CDR1 is SGHVS, CDR2 FNYEAQ. The CDR3 is 16 amino acids. The trim removed 6 bases at V and 2 bases at J, leaving 10 bases unmatched. Written as DNA, the CDR3 is TGTGCCAGCAGGACGATTCTAGCGGGGATACAAGAGACCCAGTACTTC. Amino acids: CASRTILAGIQETQYF. Supplemented by reference TRBV7-6 and TRBJ2-5, the full variable domain reads GAGVSQSPRYKVTKRGQDVALRCDPISGHVSLYWYRQALGQGPEFLTYFNYEAQQDKSGLPNDRFSAERPEGSISTLTIQRTEQRDSAMYRCASRTILAGIQETQYFGPGTRLLVL.

This clone was found a few times. V is TRBV27 and J is TRBJ2-2; TRBD1 is a possible D gene (5 bases). The germline V gene has CDR1 MNHEY and CDR2 SMNVEV (reference sequence). The CDR3 totals 17 residues. Trimming removed 1 base at V and 0 bases at J, with 12 bases between. In DNA form, the CDR3 reads TGTGCCAGCAGTTTATTGGCAGGGTCCCCGAACACCGGGGAGCTGTTTTTT. Protein sequence: CASSLLAGSPNTGELFF.

A note on this clone: At one end, the junction sequence differs from germline, possibly due to a read error. The rearrangement joins TRBV27 to TRBJ2-7; D is perhaps TRBD2 (5 bases). Germline V gives CDR1 MNHEY, CDR2 SMNVEV (reference sequence). The CDR3 is 14 residues long. The CDR3, as DNA: TGTGCCAGCAGTTTGGCCGGAGGCTCCTACGAGCAGTGCTTC. Protein: CASSLAGGSYEQCF.

By sample share, this clone is medium-sized. The chain couples TRBV7-9 to TRBJ2-7; D is uncertain. Looked up from germline, CDR1 is SEHNR and CDR2 is FQNEAQ (reference sequence). The CDR3 runs 14 residues. V lost 1 base, J lost 3 bases, and 10 bases lay in between. The CDR3 bases are TGTGCCAGCAGCTTAGTTAACGGAGACTACGAGCAGTACTTC. Its protein product is CASSLVNGDYEQYF.

This clone has just a few counts. V usage is TRBV9 and J usage is TRBJ1-1, with TRBD1 matching over 7 bases. The CDR3 length is 16 residues. Losses at the gene ends were 0 bases for V and 4 bases for J; bases not matched to a gene: 9. CDR1 and CDR2 from the germline V gene are SGDLS and YYNGEE. In DNA form, the CDR3 reads TGTGCCAGCAGCGTAGGAGAGACAGGGTCGAGCACTGAAGCTTTCTTT. It translates to CASSVGETGSSTEAFF.

CDR3 bases: TGTGCCTGGAGAGACCGGGGGAACACTGAAGCTTTCTTT. Its protein is CAWRDRGNTEAFF. This chain links TRBV30 with TRBJ1-1, with D unclear. The germline V and J ends were trimmed by 3 bases and 1 base, with 9 bases remaining between them. Germline CDR1 is GTSNPN and CDR2 is SVGIG (reference sequence). CDR3 length: 13 amino acids.

The count of this clone is one. For the CDR3, the DNA is TGTGCCAGCAGCCAGGATTATTCACCCCTCCACTTT. Protein sequence: CASSQDYSPLHF. The V call is TRBV7-9, the J call TRBJ1-6; D unresolved. The ends were cut back, 5 bases at V and 8 bases at J, with 7 bases in the middle. CDR3 length: 12 residues. Germline V gene sequence: CDR1 SEHNR, CDR2 FQNEAQ (reference sequence).

In this sample, this clone turned up a few times. The V call is TRBV2, the J call TRBJ2-6; TRBD2 might be the D (6 bases). Per germline, CDR1 SNHLY and CDR2 FYNNEI. Trimming removed 4 bases from V and 3 bases from J, with 10 bases in between. The CDR3 has 15 residues. The DNA of the CDR3 is TGTGCCAGCAGTGTACTGGGAGGTGGGGCCAACGTCCTGACTTTC. It translates to CASSVLGGGANVLTF.

Here the CDR3 reads CATSRDGQGYGYTF. For the CDR3, the DNA is TGTGCCACCAGCAGAGACGGACAAGGCTATGGCTACACCTTC. The chain links TRBV15 to TRBJ1-2; TRBD1 might be the D (5 bases). The V and J ends lost 0 bases and 4 bases respectively, with 9 bases between them. CDR3 length: 14 amino acids. Per germline, CDR1 LNHNV and CDR2 YYDKDF (reference sequence).

The chain employs TRBV7-3 and TRBJ2-5, with 8 positions matching TRBD2. Germline CDR1 reads SGHTA; CDR2 reads FQGTGA. Trimming took 5 bases from V and 5 from J; bases not matched to a gene: 10. This CDR3 is 15 amino acids long. In DNA form, the CDR3 reads TGTGCCAGCAGCCACGACGGGGGGGCGGGCGAGACCCAGTACTTC. Translation: CASSHDGGAGETQYF.

The V call is TRBV27, the J call TRBJ2-1; 9 nucleotides agree with TRBD2. CDR3 length equals 15 residues. Germline loops: CDR1 MNHEY, CDR2 SMNVEV (reference sequence). V shed 7 bases, J shed 4 bases, and the junction held 8 bases outside the gene matches. CDR3 nucleotide sequence: TGTGCCAGCAAGGAAGCGGGAGGAGGGTACAATGAGCAGTTCTTC. Residues: CASKEAGGGYNEQFF.

This clone was picked up one time. The chain employs TRBV11-2 and TRBJ2-7; tentatively, D is TRBD2 (6 bases). Germline loops: CDR1 SGHAT, CDR2 FQNNGV. This CDR3 contains 16 residues. Trimming left V 2 bases short and J 3 bases short, with 17 bases between. The CDR3 here is CASSLIRFSGVYEQYF. The CDR3 bases are TGTGCCAGCAGCTTAATCCGCTTCTCGGGGGTCTACGAGCAGTACTTC.

The CDR3 DNA is TGTGCCAGCAGTGAATGGGCACCGAACACTGAAGCTTTCTTT. As protein: CASSEWAPNTEAFF. The chain employs TRBV6-1 and TRBJ1-1; no clear D. Trimming stripped 2 bases from V and 1 base from J, with 8 bases between. The length of the CDR3 is 14 residues. Germline loops: CDR1 MNHNS, CDR2 SASEGT.

J is TRBJ1-1 and V is TRBV11-3; TRBD1 agrees at 7 bases. With V trimmed by 3 bases and J by 5 bases, 6 bases remained unmatched. The CDR3 covers 14 residues. The germline gives CDR1 SGHNT, CDR2 YENEEA. CDR3: CASSFGQAGTEAFF. DNA of the CDR3: TGTGCCAGCAGCTTCGGACAGGCTGGAACTGAAGCTTTCTTT.

This chain connects TRBV6-5 to TRBJ2-5, with D perhaps TRBD1 (6 bases). The germline V and J ends were trimmed by 3 bases and 9 bases, with 20 bases remaining between them. Germline V gene lookup returns CDR1 MNHEY and CDR2 SVGAGI. This CDR3 contains 15 residues. The CDR3 sequence: CASSYSKGQTLAQYF. The CDR3 DNA is TGTGCCAGCAGTTATTCCAAGGGACAAACGTTGGCCCAGTACTTC.

The rearrangement links TRBV6-5 to TRBJ2-5; maybe TRBD2 (5 bases). Germline V CDR1 and CDR2: MNHEY, SVGAGI. The CDR3 loop spans 14 amino acids. V lost 3 bases and J lost 5, with 13 bases in between. CDR3 DNA: TGTGCCAGCAGTTATTCAGAGCGGACGGAGACCCAGTACTTC. It is translated as CASSYSERTETQYF.

This clone was detected a few times. V gene TRBV18 combines with J gene TRBJ1-3, with D maybe TRBD1 (5 bases). V was clipped by 4 bases and J by 1 base, with 17 bases between them. This CDR3 is built from 17 residues. Germline V gene data show CDR1 as KGHSH and CDR2 as LQKENI. In DNA form, the CDR3 reads TGTGCCAGCTCACGATTCGGGGGGACTCAATCTGGAAACACCATATATTTT. Its protein is CASSRFGGTQSGNTIYF. Full variable domain (outside the CDR3, taken from reference TRBV18 and TRBJ1-3): NAGVMQNPRHLVRRRGQEARLRCSPMKGHSHVYWYRQLPEEGLKFMVYLQKENIIDESGMPKERFSAEFPKEGPSILRIQQVVRGDSAAYFCASSRFGGTQSGNTIYFGEGSWLTVV.

CDR3 bases: TGTGCCAGTAGTTTCCGGGGCGGCGGGGATTCACCCCTCCACTTT. Residues: CASSFRGGGDSPLHF. This chain connects TRBV19 to TRBJ1-6; tentative D call: TRBD1 (5 bases). The CDR3 runs 15 residues. V was clipped by 5 bases and J by 8 bases, with 16 bases between them. Germline V gene lookup returns CDR1 LNHDA and CDR2 SQIVND (reference sequence). Combining the CDR3 with reference TRBV19 and TRBJ1-6 gives the whole variable domain DGGITQSPKYLFRKEGQNVTLSCEQNLNHDAMYWYRQDPGQGLRLIYYSQIVNDFQKGDIAEGYSVSREKKESFPLTVTSAQKNPTAFYLCASSFRGGGDSPLHFGNGTRLTVT.